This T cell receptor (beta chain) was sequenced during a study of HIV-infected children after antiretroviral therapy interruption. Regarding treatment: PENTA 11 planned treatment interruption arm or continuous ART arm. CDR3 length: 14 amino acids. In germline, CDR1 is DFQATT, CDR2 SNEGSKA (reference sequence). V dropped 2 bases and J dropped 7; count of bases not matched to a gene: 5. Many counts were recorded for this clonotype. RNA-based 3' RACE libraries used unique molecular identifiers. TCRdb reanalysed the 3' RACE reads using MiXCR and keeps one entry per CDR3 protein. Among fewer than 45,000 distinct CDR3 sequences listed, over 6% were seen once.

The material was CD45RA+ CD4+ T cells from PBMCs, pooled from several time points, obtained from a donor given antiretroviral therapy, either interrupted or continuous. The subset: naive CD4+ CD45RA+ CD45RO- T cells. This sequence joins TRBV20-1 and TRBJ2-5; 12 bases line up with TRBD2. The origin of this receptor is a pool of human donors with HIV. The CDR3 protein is CSARSSGRAGTQYF. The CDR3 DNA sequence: TGCAGTGCTAGATCTAGCGGGAGGGCCGGGACCCAGTACTTC.